The 29 T cell receptor beta chains presented below share a single source sample, sequenced in a study of immune cell composition in non-small cell lung cancer. Generated by immunoSEQ multiplex PCR, the TCRdb table keeps only in-frame clones and is missing some. Of about 4,700 clones detected, 65% to 80% appear once; the ten largest clones hold 22%. The specimen sequenced was lung tumor tissue. These receptor sequences come from a human donor with non-small cell lung cancer.

The rearrangement links TRBV4-2 to TRBJ2-2; 8 bases match TRBD1. Trimming took 4 bases from V and 4 from J; bases not matched to a gene: 5. This CDR3 region has 15 residues. From germline, CDR1 is LGHNA and CDR2 YNFKEQ. CDR3 coding DNA: TGTGCCAGCAGCCTCGGACAGGGTTCCACCGGGGAGCTGTTTTTT. The encoded protein is CASSLGQGSTGELFF.

The chain uses TRBV7-6 and TRBJ2-5; possible D gene TRBD2, 5 bases. The V end lost 3 bases, the J end lost 1 base, and 12 bases lay between the germline ends. From germline, CDR1 is SGHVS and CDR2 FNYEAQ. This CDR3 is 15 amino acids long. The CDR3 bases are TGTGCCAGCAGCTTGACTACAGCGTCCCAAGAGACCCAGTACTTC. It is translated as CASSLTTASQETQYF.

The chain uses TRBV30 and TRBJ1-5; the D is unclear. There are 13 residues in the CDR3. V lost 2 bases, J lost 4 bases, and 9 bases lay in between. Germline CDR1 and CDR2: GTSNPN and SVGIG (reference sequence). The CDR3 sequence: CAWSREGNQPQHF. In nucleotides, the CDR3 is TGTGCCTGGAGTCGGGAAGGAAATCAGCCCCAGCATTTT.

This clone was seen more than once but under ten times. The chain links TRBV7-2 to TRBJ2-5; TRBD2 matches at 14 bases. This CDR3 is built from 15 residues. V shed 6 bases, J shed 2 bases, and the junction held 2 bases outside the gene matches. The germline CDR1 and CDR2 sequences are SGHTA and FQGNSA. Here the CDR3 DNA reads TGTGCCAGCAGTAGGACTAGCGGGGGGCAAGAGACCCAGTACTTC. Protein product: CASSRTSGGQETQYF. The variable domain in full, with the rest retrieved from reference TRBV7-2 and TRBJ2-5, is GAGVSQSPSNKVTEKGKDVELRCDPISGHTALYWYRQSLGQGLEFLIYFQGNSAPDKSGLPSDRFSAERTGGSVSTLTIQRTQQEDSAVYLCASSRTSGGQETQYFGPGTRLLVL.

The chain couples TRBV21-1 to TRBJ2-6; the table's TRBD1 call for D was not verified on the DNA. TRBV21-1 is deemed a pseudogene. The CDR3 totals 17 residues. CDR3 in amino acids: CASSSTGVCSGANVLTF. The CDR3 DNA reads TGTGCCAGCAGCTCAACAGGGGTTTGCTCTGGGGCCAACGTCCTGACTTTC.

The chain links TRBV6-1 to TRBJ2-1; D is perhaps TRBD2 (5 bases). V dropped 5 bases and J dropped 2 bases, with 13 bases sitting between them. CDR1 is MNHNS and CDR2 is SASEGT in the germline V gene. The CDR3 contains 15 residues. CDR3 loop: CASSSPAAPYNEQFF. For the CDR3, the DNA is TGTGCCAGCAGTTCCCCAGCGGCTCCCTACAATGAGCAGTTCTTC.

This clone has a handful of counts. This chain joins TRBV4-3 and TRBJ1-1, with 8 bases matching TRBD1. With V trimmed by 5 bases and J by 8 bases, 13 bases remained unmatched. This CDR3 comprises 15 residues. CDR1 and CDR2 (germline): LGHNA, YSLEER. Written as DNA, the CDR3 is TGCGCCAGCAGCTCCCAACAGGGGGAAAGGGGAGAAGCTTTCTTT. Translating gives CASSSQQGERGEAFF.

This clone appeared a few times. The V gene is TRBV7-9, the J gene TRBJ2-3, with D perhaps TRBD2 (5 bases). The CDR3 extends over 17 amino acids. Between the trimmed V and J ends, which lost 1 base and 1 base, there was a span of 15 bases. Germline CDR1 reads SEHNR; CDR2 reads FQNEAQ (reference sequence). The CDR3 sequence is CASSLGITGLGTDTQYF. DNA for the CDR3: TGTGCCAGCAGCTTAGGGATCACCGGACTGGGCACAGATACGCAGTATTTT.

This clone occurred a few times. The chain recombines TRBV4-2 with TRBJ1-5, with no clear D. Trimming removed 0 bases at V and 7 bases at J, with 10 bases between. Germline V CDR1 and CDR2: LGHNA, YNFKEQ. The CDR3 is 14 residues long. The CDR3 reads CASSQDGRRQPQHF. The DNA for the CDR3 is TGTGCCAGCAGCCAAGATGGAAGGAGGCAGCCCCAGCATTTT.

The chain employs TRBV18 and TRBJ2-3, with 7 bases identical to TRBD2. This CDR3 spans 15 amino acids. Germline V CDR1 and CDR2: KGHSH, LQKENI. The V and J ends lost 2 bases and 4 bases, in that order; junction bases with no gene match: 6. The CDR3 sequence: CASSPWASGADTQYF. CDR3 nucleotide sequence: TGTGCCAGCTCACCATGGGCTAGCGGTGCAGATACGCAGTATTTT.

V gene TRBV5-1 combines with J gene TRBJ1-2, with TRBD1 matching over 7 bases. The V gene's germline CDR1 is SGHRS and CDR2 YFSETQ. Trimming took 4 bases from V and 4 from J; bases not matched to a gene: 7. The CDR3 has 14 amino acids. CDR3 sequence: CASSITQGGYGYTF. The DNA of the CDR3 is TGCGCCAGCAGCATAACTCAGGGGGGCTATGGCTACACCTTC. Full variable domain (missing parts from reference TRBV5-1 and TRBJ1-2): KAGVTQTPRYLIKTRGQQVTLSCSPISGHRSVSWYQQTPGQGLQFLFEYFSETQRNKGNFPGRFSGRQFSNSRSEMNVSTLELGDSALYLCASSITQGGYGYTFGSGTRLTVV.

The rearrangement uses TRBV30 and TRBJ1-6; D may be TRBD1 (5 bases). Trimming took 4 bases from V and 7 from J, leaving 5 bases between them. This CDR3 is 11 amino acids long. The V gene's germline CDR1 is GTSNPN and CDR2 SVGIG (reference sequence). In DNA, the CDR3 is TGTGCCTGGAAGGGGAATTCACCCCTCCACTTT. Protein product: CAWKGNSPLHF.

V gene TRBV5-6 combines with J gene TRBJ2-5; 8 positions match TRBD1. J was trimmed by 4 bases and V by 4 bases; bases with no gene match: 3. The CDR3 consists of 13 residues. The germline V gene has CDR1 SGHDT and CDR2 YYEEEE. CDR3 bases: TGTGCCAGCAGCCCGGACAGGGTAGAGACCCAGTACTTC. It encodes CASSPDRVETQYF.

The chain recombines TRBV7-9 with TRBJ2-1; TRBD1 matches 7 bases. The CDR3 has 14 amino acids. V gave up 5 bases and J gave up 3 bases; unmatched junction bases: 4. Germline V CDR1 and CDR2: SEHNR, FQNEAQ (reference sequence). CDR3 sequence: CASSDRQGYNEQFF. In nucleotides, the CDR3 is TGTGCCAGCAGCGACCGACAGGGCTACAATGAGCAGTTCTTC.

The chain joins TRBV6-5 to TRBJ2-1; D unresolved. Germline CDR1 MNHEY, CDR2 SVGAGI. The V and J ends lost 6 bases and 4 bases respectively, with 16 bases between them. The CDR3 has 15 amino acids. The CDR3 DNA is TGTGCCAGCAGACCCCCTTACACAAGTTACAATGAGCAGTTCTTC. Protein: CASRPPYTSYNEQFF.

This rearrangement joins TRBV6-1 to TRBJ1-4; 8 bases align to TRBD1. This CDR3 has 17 amino acids. Germline V lookup: CDR1 MNHNS, CDR2 SASEGT. Trimming took 4 bases from V and 0 from J; bases not matched to a gene: 7. DNA for the CDR3: TGTGCCAGCAGTGCCGGGACAGGCTATGCAACTAATGAAAAACTGTTTTTT. Translated, it gives CASSAGTGYATNEKLFF.

V usage is TRBV4-1 and J usage is TRBJ1-5; D gene unclear. This CDR3 is 16 amino acids long. Trimming took off 0 bases at V and 7 bases at J, with 16 bases between the two ends. Germline-derived CDR1 and CDR2 are MGHRA and YSYEKL. Here the CDR3 DNA reads TGCGCCAGCAGCCAAGAAGGTAGCTTTAATCTGCAGCCCCAGCATTTT. Protein: CASSQEGSFNLQPQHF.

Here the CDR3 reads CASSLSEKLFF. As DNA, the CDR3 is TGTGCCAGCAGCCTTTCCGAAAAACTGTTTTTT. The chain links TRBV11-2 to TRBJ1-4; no firm D call. The length of the CDR3 is 11 residues. Germline V lookup: CDR1 SGHAT, CDR2 FQNNGV. V lost 5 bases and J lost 8, with 6 bases in between.

This chain links TRBV18 with TRBJ1-2; D gene ambiguous. Germline-derived CDR1 and CDR2 are KGHSH and LQKENI. The CDR3 is 16 residues long. Trimming took 2 bases from V and 1 from J, leaving 14 bases between them. The CDR3 spells CASSPGPHALNYGYTF. The CDR3 DNA sequence: TGTGCCAGCTCACCAGGGCCACACGCCCTTAACTATGGCTACACCTTC.

This chain uses TRBV28 with TRBJ2-1, with a possible D match to TRBD2 (5 bases). This CDR3 is built from 17 residues. The germline V gene encodes CDR1 MDHEN and CDR2 SYDVKM. The V and J ends lost 6 bases and 7 bases respectively, with 25 bases between them. CDR3 amino acids: CASRGVVRKNPGNEQFF. The CDR3, as DNA: TGTGCCAGCAGGGGTGTAGTGAGGAAAAACCCGGGGAATGAGCAGTTCTTC.

This chain uses TRBV10-2 with TRBJ1-6; a weak D match, TRBD1 (5 bases). The length of the CDR3 is 15 residues. Trimming pared 4 bases from V and 4 bases from J, leaving 11 bases between. The germline V gene has CDR1 WSHSY and CDR2 SAAADI. In DNA, the CDR3 is TGCGCCAGCAGTGCGGGGGGATTTTATAATTCACCCCTCCACTTT. It translates to CASSAGGFYNSPLHF.

The rearrangement joins TRBV18 to TRBJ1-2, with a weak D call TRBD1 (5 bases). The length of the CDR3 is 14 residues. Trimming removed 4 bases at V and 4 bases at J, with 13 bases between. Germline V CDR1 and CDR2: KGHSH, LQKENI. The CDR3 loop is CASSQKGLVYGYTF. The CDR3 bases are TGTGCCAGCTCACAGAAGGGGTTAGTCTATGGCTACACCTTC.

The rearrangement uses TRBV19 and TRBJ2-7, with D perhaps matching TRBD1 (6 bases). The CDR3 has 14 amino acids. CDR1 and CDR2 from the germline V gene are LNHDA and SQIVND (reference sequence). The V gene lost 3 bases and the J gene lost 6 bases, with 15 bases spanning the gap. The CDR3 loop is CASSMTGSGFEQYF. CDR3 DNA: TGTGCCAGTAGTATGACAGGTTCGGGATTCGAGCAGTACTTC.

The chain uses TRBV10-3 and TRBJ2-1; 7 nucleotides line up with TRBD1. V gave up 8 bases and J gave up 8 bases; unmatched junction bases: 12. CDR1 ENHRY and CDR2 SYGVKD come from the germline V gene. The CDR3 is 14 amino acids. The CDR3: CAIPRDREYDEQFF. The CDR3, as DNA: TGTGCCATCCCCCGCGACAGGGAGTATGATGAGCAGTTCTTC.

CDR3 residues: CASSRSGGIDNSPLHF. For the CDR3, the DNA is TGTGCCAGCAGCCGATCAGGGGGCATAGATAATTCACCCCTCCACTTT. This chain joins TRBV7-9 and TRBJ1-6, with 8 positions matching TRBD1. Germline V lookup: CDR1 SEHNR, CDR2 FQNEAQ (reference sequence). Trimming at V came to 5 bases and at J to 5 bases, leaving 8 bases not matched to a gene. The CDR3 has 16 residues.

The genes are TRBV29-1 and TRBJ2-3; 7 nucleotides agree with TRBD2. The CDR3 spans 16 residues. Per germline, CDR1 SQVTM and CDR2 ANQGSEA. The V and J ends lost 7 bases and 0 bases, in that order; junction bases with no gene match: 13. The CDR3 DNA sequence: TGCAGCGCCAAGGGTGAGGAGCGGGGCAGCACAGATACGCAGTATTTT. Protein: CSAKGEERGSTDTQYF.

This CDR3 reads CASSLQGAGPEQYF. The CDR3 DNA follows: TGTGCCAGCAGCTTGCAGGGGGCCGGCCCCGAGCAGTACTTC. The chain combines TRBV5-4 with TRBJ2-7; 8 bases are a match to TRBD1. The CDR3 covers 14 residues. Trimming cost V 1 base and J 6 bases; bases outside gene matches: 6. Germline V gives CDR1 SGHNT, CDR2 YYREEE (reference sequence).

The rearrangement joins TRBV6-5 to TRBJ2-3; TRBD2 agrees at 8 bases. This CDR3 comprises 15 residues. With V trimmed by 5 bases and J by 1 base, 5 bases remained unmatched. Germline V gene data show CDR1 as MNHEY and CDR2 as SVGAGI. In DNA form, the CDR3 reads TGTGCCAGCAGTCGGGGGGGCGATGGCACAGATACGCAGTATTTT. Translating gives CASSRGGDGTDTQYF.

The J gene is TRBJ2-3, the V gene TRBV6-6; 8 bases line up with TRBD2. J lost 1 base, V lost 4 bases, and 4 bases had no gene match. This CDR3 is 15 amino acids long. Germline values: CDR1 MNHNY, CDR2 SVGAGI (reference sequence). The CDR3: CASSSPGLGTDTQYF. CDR3 nucleotides: TGTGCCAGCAGTTCCCCGGGACTAGGCACAGATACGCAGTATTTT.